This passage covers 30 T cell receptor beta chains from one sample sequenced in a study of identical twins. TCRdb recomputed calls from the 5' RACE reads with MiXCR, one row per CDR3 protein. The data show some 730,000 distinct CDR3 sequences, about 18% seen once. Separately, the same data were catalogued under a study of T cells expressing NK-cell markers.

The sequenced material came from PBMCs. Source of these receptors: a woman between 18 and 29 years old in good health.

V and J are TRBV12-3 or TRBV12-4 and TRBJ2-2, with 8 bases fitting TRBD1. Trimming cost V 5 bases and J 3 bases; bases outside gene matches: 8. The CDR3 has 16 amino acids. In DNA, the CDR3 is TGTGCCAGCAGTCTGCGGACAGGGTTGGACACCGGGGAGCTGTTTTTT. Protein sequence: CASSLRTGLDTGELFF.

The chain joins TRBV2 to TRBJ2-3; D unresolved. V shed 4 bases and J shed 5 bases, with 10 bases lying between them. Germline V gives CDR1 SNHLY, CDR2 FYNNEI. There are 13 residues in the CDR3. This chain's CDR3 is CASSALDLDTQYF. The CDR3, as DNA: TGTGCCAGCAGTGCCTTGGATCTAGATACGCAGTATTTT. Complete variable domain (other parts from reference TRBV2 and TRBJ2-3): EPEVTQTPSHQVTQMGQEVILRCVPISNHLYFYWYRQILGQKVEFLVSFYNNEISEKSEIFDDQFSVERPDGSNFTLKIRSTKLEDSAMYFCASSALDLDTQYFGPGTRLTVL.

This chain links TRBV3-1 with TRBJ2-2; D gene unclear. The length of the CDR3 is 14 residues. Germline loops: CDR1 LGHDT, CDR2 YNNKEL (reference sequence). V lost 3 bases, J lost 1 base, and 6 bases lay in between. The CDR3 DNA reads as TGTGCCAGCAGCCAGCAGGTGAACACCGGGGAGCTGTTTTTT. Its protein is CASSQQVNTGELFF. Variable domain in full (rest from reference TRBV3-1 and TRBJ2-2): DTAVSQTPKYLVTQMGNDKSIKCEQNLGHDTMYWYKQDSKKFLKIMFSYNNKELIINETVPNRFSPKSPDKAHLNLHINSLELGDSAVYFCASSQQVNTGELFFGEGSRLTVL.

The chain employs TRBV6-2 or TRBV6-3 and TRBJ2-1; D possibly matches TRBD1 or TRBD2 (5 bases each). The length of the CDR3 is 13 residues. CDR1 and CDR2 (germline): MNHEY, SVGEGT. Trimming pared 5 bases from V and 12 bases from J, leaving 17 bases between. The CDR3 sequence is CASSTRDASSQFF. The CDR3, as DNA: TGTGCCAGCAGTACCCGGGACGCCTCTTCGCAGTTCTTC.

The CDR3 here is CASSTPTSHEKDTQYF. Here the CDR3 DNA reads TGTGCCAGCAGCACTCCGACTAGCCATGAGAAAGATACGCAGTATTTT. The chain is built from TRBV21-1 and TRBJ2-3; the listed D gene, TRBD2, was not tested against the DNA. TRBV21-1 is assigned pseudogene status. The CDR3 consists of 16 residues.

The rearrangement joins TRBV4-3 to TRBJ1-2; weak D call: TRBD1 (6 bases). The CDR3 runs to 15 residues. The germline gives CDR1 LGHNA, CDR2 YSLEER. V was cut by 0 bases and J by 4 bases, with 12 bases left in between. In DNA form, the CDR3 reads TGCGCCAGCAGCCAAGATCTGGTAGGGGGCTATGGCTACACCTTC. Amino acid sequence: CASSQDLVGGYGYTF.

The chain couples TRBV25-1 to TRBJ2-3; no clear D gene. V gave up 3 bases and J gave up 4 bases, with 5 bases separating them. CDR1 and CDR2 (germline): MGHDK, SYGVNS. CDR3 length: 12 amino acids. The CDR3 DNA sequence: TGTGCCAGCAGTGACCTATCAGATACGCAGTATTTT. It codes for CASSDLSDTQYF.

This clonotype was counted many times. The genes are TRBV10-3 and TRBJ2-1; 10 bases match TRBD2. CDR3 length: 15 residues. Trimming removed 5 bases from V and 2 bases from J; junction bases left unmatched: 3. Germline values: CDR1 ENHRY, CDR2 SYGVKD. CDR3 residues: CAISLAGGTYNEQFF. CDR3 sequence (DNA): TGTGCCATCAGTTTAGCGGGAGGAACCTACAATGAGCAGTTCTTC.

In its sample, this clonotype was seen a few times. The V gene is TRBV10-3, the J gene TRBJ2-1; tentatively, D is TRBD2 (6 bases). In germline, CDR1 is ENHRY, CDR2 SYGVKD. The CDR3 spans 15 residues. V was clipped by 3 bases and J by 1 base, with 10 bases between them. The CDR3 loop is CAISEPRGSYNEQFF. CDR3 DNA sequence: TGTGCCATCAGTGAACCCCGGGGGTCCTACAATGAGCAGTTCTTC.

In its sample, this clonotype was seen a few times. The rearrangement links TRBV7-9 to TRBJ2-7; TRBD1 is a possible D gene (6 bases). Looked up from germline, CDR1 is SEHNR and CDR2 is FQNEAQ (reference sequence). This CDR3 has 13 residues. The V gene lost 1 base and the J gene lost 4 bases, with 8 bases spanning the gap. CDR3 loop: CASSLVDRYEQYF. DNA of the CDR3: TGTGCCAGCAGCTTAGTCGACAGGTACGAGCAGTACTTC.

In this sample, this clonotype turned up a few times. The chain combines TRBV20-1 with TRBJ2-5; TRBD2 is a possible D gene (6 bases). CDR3 length: 11 residues. Looked up from germline, CDR1 is DFQATT and CDR2 is SNEGSKA (reference sequence). V dropped 6 bases and J dropped 7 bases, with 12 bases sitting between them. The CDR3 is CSARLEVTQYF. CDR3 sequence (DNA): TGCAGTGCCAGACTAGAGGTGACCCAGTACTTC.

The chain recombines TRBV6-1 with TRBJ2-2; 8 bases are shared with TRBD1. Germline V gene sequence: CDR1 MNHNS, CDR2 SASEGT. Trimming at V came to 6 bases and at J to 4 bases, leaving 4 bases not matched to a gene. The CDR3 runs to 14 residues. In nucleotides, the CDR3 is TGTGCCAGCAGGGACAGGGCGTTCACCGGGGAGCTGTTTTTT. This gives the protein CASRDRAFTGELFF.

This clonotype was counted between two and nine times. The V and J genes are TRBV27 and TRBJ2-3; no reliable D call. The CDR3 length is 13 residues. V dropped 5 bases and J dropped 0 bases, with 6 bases sitting between them. Germline V gives CDR1 MNHEY, CDR2 SMNVEV (reference sequence). The CDR3 DNA sequence: TGTGCCAGCAGTGTCTATAGCACAGATACGCAGTATTTT. It translates to CASSVYSTDTQYF.

This clonotype occurred a few times. This chain connects TRBV5-1 to TRBJ1-1, with D uncertain. The CDR3 runs to 13 residues. CDR1 and CDR2 from the germline V gene are SGHRS and YFSETQ. Trimming took 2 bases from V and 6 from J, leaving 11 bases between them. The CDR3 bases are TGCGCCAGCAGCTTTGCGGGATCCGCTGAAGCTTTCTTT. It yields the protein CASSFAGSAEAFF.

The V call is TRBV20-1, the J call TRBJ2-3, with TRBD2 matching 9 bases. The J segment lost 2 bases and the V segment lost 6 bases, leaving 12 bases of the junction unmatched. The germline V gene encodes CDR1 DFQATT and CDR2 SNEGSKA (reference sequence). The CDR3 contains 16 residues. CDR3 sequence reads: CSAWRLAGGPTDTQYF. CDR3 bases: TGCAGTGCCTGGAGGCTGGCGGGAGGGCCCACAGATACGCAGTATTTT.

In DNA, the CDR3 is TGCAGTGCTAGAGATAGTTTTAGGGGCTACGAGCAGTACTTC. Its translation is CSARDSFRGYEQYF. The chain couples TRBV20-1 to TRBJ2-7; maybe TRBD1 (5 bases). The CDR3 extends over 14 amino acids. Germline CDR1 DFQATT, CDR2 SNEGSKA (reference sequence). Deletions cut 0 bases from V and 3 bases from J, with 12 bases between.

CDR3 protein: CASSQGDRPEKLFF. For the CDR3, the DNA is TGCGCCAGCAGCCAAGGGGACAGGCCTGAAAAACTGTTTTTT. The genes are TRBV4-3 and TRBJ1-4; 8 nucleotides align to TRBD1. Trimming took 1 base from V and 7 from J; bases not matched to a gene: 2. The CDR3 sequence is 14 residues long. Germline V CDR1 and CDR2: LGHNA, YSLEER.

The chain couples TRBV3-1 to TRBJ2-7; 10 bases fit TRBD1. CDR3 length: 16 residues. Germline V gives CDR1 LGHDT, CDR2 YNNKEL (reference sequence). The junction had 8 bases not matched to a gene; V was cut back by 4 bases and J by 2 bases. The CDR3 loop reads CASSPPDRGQTYEQYF. The CDR3 nucleotides read TGTGCCAGCAGCCCCCCAGACAGGGGGCAAACCTACGAGCAGTACTTC.

This chain uses TRBV29-1 with TRBJ2-2; D perhaps matches TRBD2 (6 bases). V dropped 0 bases and J dropped 1 base, with 12 bases sitting between them. The V gene's germline CDR1 is SQVTM and CDR2 ANQGSEA. The CDR3 consists of 16 residues. The CDR3 sequence: CSVEERSGGNTGELFF. CDR3 DNA: TGCAGCGTTGAAGAGCGTAGCGGAGGGAACACCGGGGAGCTGTTTTTT.

This chain links TRBV5-5 with TRBJ2-7; D not certain. This CDR3 has 13 amino acids. Between the trimmed V and J ends, which lost 2 bases and 3 bases, there was a span of 9 bases. CDR1 SGHKS and CDR2 YYEKEE come from the germline V gene (reference sequence). The CDR3 loop is CASSLPQSYEQYF. CDR3 sequence (DNA): TGTGCCAGCAGCTTACCGCAGAGCTACGAGCAGTACTTC. Complete variable domain (other parts from reference TRBV5-5 and TRBJ2-7): DAGVTQSPTHLIKTRGQQVTLRCSPISGHKSVSWYQQVLGQGPQFIFQYYEKEERGRGNFPDRFSARQFPNYSSELNVNALLLGDSALYLCASSLPQSYEQYFGPGTRLTVT.

There are a few counts of this clonotype. The chain is built from TRBV7-9 and TRBJ2-5, with D possibly TRBD2 on 5 matching bases. Looked up from germline, CDR1 is SEHNR and CDR2 is FQNEAQ (reference sequence). CDR3 length equals 15 residues. The ends were cut back, 6 bases at V and 0 bases at J, with 14 bases in the middle. CDR3 sequence (DNA): TGTGCCAGCAGTTCGGGGTCCCAGTACCAAGAGACCCAGTACTTC. Translating it yields CASSSGSQYQETQYF.

The CDR3 DNA reads TGTGCCAGCAGCGTAGCTTTCCTCGCCCAGGCGAGTGAGCAGTTCTTC. Protein: CASSVAFLAQASEQFF. This sequence joins TRBV9 and TRBJ2-1; the D is unclear. CDR3 length equals 16 residues. Germline V lookup: CDR1 SGDLS, CDR2 YYNGEE. The V gene lost 0 bases and the J gene lost 9 bases, with 19 bases spanning the gap.

The genes are TRBV7-9 and TRBJ2-1; 12 positions agree with TRBD2. The V gene's germline CDR1 is SEHNR and CDR2 FQNEAQ (reference sequence). With 8 bases clipped from V and 5 bases from J, the junction kept 13 bases outside the gene matches. The CDR3 consists of 17 residues. The DNA of the CDR3 is TGTGCCAGCCGTAGGCTTGGGACTAGCGGGCCCAACAATGAGCAGTTCTTC. Protein: CASRRLGTSGPNNEQFF.

This chain joins TRBV9 and TRBJ2-1; D ambiguous. The CDR3 is 16 residues long. Germline lookup yields CDR1 SGDLS and CDR2 YYNGEE. V shed 0 bases and J shed 5 bases, with 15 bases lying between them. DNA of the CDR3: TGTGCCAGCAGCGTAGGAGATAAGGAACCCAACAATGAGCAGTTCTTC. Protein: CASSVGDKEPNNEQFF.

This clonotype was observed at least ten times. This sequence joins TRBV5-1 and TRBJ2-7, with D perhaps TRBD2 (5 bases). Trimming took off 7 bases at V and 2 bases at J, with 16 bases between the two ends. The CDR3 spans 14 residues. Germline V gene sequence: CDR1 SGHRS, CDR2 YFSETQ. The DNA of the CDR3 is TGCGCCAGCGGTCCGGGAAGTACACCCTACGAGCAGTACTTC. Residues: CASGPGSTPYEQYF. Filled out from reference TRBV5-1 and TRBJ2-7, the complete variable domain reads KAGVTQTPRYLIKTRGQQVTLSCSPISGHRSVSWYQQTPGQGLQFLFEYFSETQRNKGNFPGRFSGRQFSNSRSEMNVSTLELGDSALYLCASGPGSTPYEQYFGPGTRLTVT.

V and J are TRBV29-1 and TRBJ2-3; tentatively, D is TRBD2 (5 bases). V was trimmed by 3 bases and J by 4 bases, leaving 14 bases between them. The CDR3 is made up of 14 amino acids. From germline, CDR1 is SQVTM and CDR2 ANQGSEA. The DNA for the CDR3 is TGCAGCGTTGAGGACGGAGGTTTTGCAGATACGCAGTATTTT. Residues: CSVEDGGFADTQYF.

The chain recombines TRBV9 with TRBJ2-1; possible D gene TRBD1, 5 bases. Per the germline V gene, CDR1 is SGDLS and CDR2 is YYNGEE. CDR3 length equals 15 residues. The V and J ends lost 5 bases and 0 bases respectively, with 12 bases between them. Here the CDR3 reads CASSTWGGSYNEQFF. The CDR3 nucleotides are TGTGCCAGCAGTACGTGGGGCGGCTCCTACAATGAGCAGTTCTTC.

Only a few counts were recorded for this clonotype. V and J are TRBV20-1 and TRBJ1-5; 7 bases map to TRBD1. CDR3 length equals 15 residues. In germline, CDR1 is DFQATT, CDR2 SNEGSKA (reference sequence). V lost 6 bases to trimming and J lost 2 bases; unmatched junction nucleotides: 10. The CDR3 loop is CSAIPAGQRNQPQHF. The CDR3 DNA reads TGCAGTGCGATACCCGCGGGACAGCGCAATCAGCCCCAGCATTTT.

This clonotype was seen ten or more times. V and J are TRBV6-5 and TRBJ2-3; 7 bases agree with TRBD2. CDR1 and CDR2 from the germline V gene are MNHEY and SVGAGI. V was pared by 4 bases and J by 0 bases, with 10 bases of the junction left unmatched. This CDR3 is 17 amino acids long. In DNA, the CDR3 is TGTGCCAGCAGTTCGGGGCGGGAGAGGACTAGCACAGATACGCAGTATTTT. It yields the protein CASSSGRERTSTDTQYF.

The gene calls are TRBV4-2 and TRBJ2-1; 9 bases fit TRBD1. This CDR3 has 18 residues. Losses at the gene ends were 4 bases for V and 1 base for J; bases not matched to a gene: 11. The germline CDR1 and CDR2 sequences are LGHNA and YNFKEQ. The CDR3 protein is CASSLVPGQGKSYNEQFF. The CDR3, as DNA: TGTGCCAGCAGCCTCGTCCCGGGACAGGGCAAATCCTACAATGAGCAGTTCTTC.